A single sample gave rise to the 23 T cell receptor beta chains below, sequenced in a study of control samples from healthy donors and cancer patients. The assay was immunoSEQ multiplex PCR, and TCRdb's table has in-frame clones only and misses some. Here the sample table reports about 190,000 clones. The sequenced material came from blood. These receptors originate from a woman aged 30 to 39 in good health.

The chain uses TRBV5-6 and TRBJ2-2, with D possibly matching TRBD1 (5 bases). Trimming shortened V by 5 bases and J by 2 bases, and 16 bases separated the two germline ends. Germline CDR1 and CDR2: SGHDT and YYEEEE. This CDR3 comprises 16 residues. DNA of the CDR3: TGTGCCAGCAGGGGCTGGGGCAGAACAAACACCGGGGAGCTGTTTTTT. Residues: CASRGWGRTNTGELFF.

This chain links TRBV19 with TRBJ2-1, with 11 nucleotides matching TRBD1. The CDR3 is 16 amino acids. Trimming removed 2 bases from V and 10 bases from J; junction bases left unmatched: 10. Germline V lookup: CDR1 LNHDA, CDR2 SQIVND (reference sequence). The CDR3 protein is CASSISAGQGAKEQFF. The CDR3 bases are TGTGCCAGTAGTATATCGGCCGGACAGGGGGCTAAGGAGCAGTTCTTC.

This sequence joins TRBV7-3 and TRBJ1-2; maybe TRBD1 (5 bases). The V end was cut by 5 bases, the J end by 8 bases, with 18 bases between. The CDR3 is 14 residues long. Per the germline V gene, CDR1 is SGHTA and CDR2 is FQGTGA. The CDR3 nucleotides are TGTGCCAGCAGCCCTGACGGGGCGGGGGAGGGCTACACCTTC. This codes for CASSPDGAGEGYTF. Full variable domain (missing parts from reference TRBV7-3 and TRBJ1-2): GAGVSQTPSNKVTEKGKYVELRCDPISGHTALYWYRQSLGQGPEFLIYFQGTGAADDSGLPNDRFFAVRPEGSVSTLKIQRTERGDSAVYLCASSPDGAGEGYTFGSGTRLTVV.

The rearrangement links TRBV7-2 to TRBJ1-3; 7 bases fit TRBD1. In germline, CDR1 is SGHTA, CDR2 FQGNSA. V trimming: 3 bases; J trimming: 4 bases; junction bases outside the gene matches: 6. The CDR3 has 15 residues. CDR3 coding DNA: TGTGCCAGCAGCTTGGACAGGCAGTTAGGAAACACCATATATTTT. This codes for CASSLDRQLGNTIYF.

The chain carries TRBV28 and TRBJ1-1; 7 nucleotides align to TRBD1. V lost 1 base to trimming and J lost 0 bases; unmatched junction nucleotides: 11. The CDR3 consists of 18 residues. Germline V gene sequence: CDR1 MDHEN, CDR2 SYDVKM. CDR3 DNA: TGTGCCAGCAGTTTATTTGGGACAGCAAATCCGATGAACACTGAAGCTTTCTTT. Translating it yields CASSLFGTANPMNTEAFF.

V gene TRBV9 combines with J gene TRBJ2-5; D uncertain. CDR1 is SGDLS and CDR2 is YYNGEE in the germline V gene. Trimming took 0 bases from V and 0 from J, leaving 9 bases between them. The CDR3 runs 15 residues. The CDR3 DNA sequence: TGTGCCAGCAGCGTAGCGCCAACCAACCAAGAGACCCAGTACTTC. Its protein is CASSVAPTNQETQYF.

This CDR3 reads CASSFYHNEQFF. The CDR3, as DNA: TGTGCCAGCAGTTTTTACCACAATGAGCAGTTCTTC. The chain links TRBV12-3 or TRBV12-4 to TRBJ2-1; D gene ambiguous. The CDR3 loop spans 12 amino acids. V lost 3 bases, J lost 5 bases, and 5 bases lay in between.

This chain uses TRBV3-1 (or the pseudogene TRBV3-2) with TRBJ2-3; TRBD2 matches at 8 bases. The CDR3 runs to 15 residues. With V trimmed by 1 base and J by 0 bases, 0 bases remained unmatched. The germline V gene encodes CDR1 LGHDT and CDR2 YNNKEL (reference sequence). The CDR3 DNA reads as TGTGCCAGCAGCCAAGCGGGGGGGAGCACAGATACGCAGTATTTT. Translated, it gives CASSQAGGSTDTQYF.

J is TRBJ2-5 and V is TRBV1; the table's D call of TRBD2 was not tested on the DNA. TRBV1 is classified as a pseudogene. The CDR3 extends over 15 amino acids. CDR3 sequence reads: CTSSRLSGGKETQYF. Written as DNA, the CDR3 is TGCACCAGCAGCAGACTTAGCGGGGGGAAGGAGACCCAGTACTTC.

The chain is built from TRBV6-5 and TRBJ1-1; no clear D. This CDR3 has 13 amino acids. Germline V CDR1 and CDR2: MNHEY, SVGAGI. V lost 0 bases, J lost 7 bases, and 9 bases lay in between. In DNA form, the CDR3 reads TGTGCCAGCAGTTACTCGAGAACAAGTGAAGCTTTCTTT. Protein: CASSYSRTSEAFF.

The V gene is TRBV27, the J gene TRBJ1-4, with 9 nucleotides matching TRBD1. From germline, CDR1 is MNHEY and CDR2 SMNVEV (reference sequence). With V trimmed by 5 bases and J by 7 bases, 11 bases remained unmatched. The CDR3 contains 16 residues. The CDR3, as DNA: TGTGCCAGCAGTCTCGCCGGGACAGGGACCTTTGAAAAACTGTTTTTT. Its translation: CASSLAGTGTFEKLFF.

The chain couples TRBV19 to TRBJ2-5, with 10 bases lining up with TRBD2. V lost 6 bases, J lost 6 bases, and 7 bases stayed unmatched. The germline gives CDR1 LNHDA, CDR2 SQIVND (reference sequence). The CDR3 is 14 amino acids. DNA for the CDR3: TGTGCCAGTAGCAACAGCGGGGGGGCAAAGACCCAGTACTTC. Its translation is CASSNSGGAKTQYF.

The CDR3 DNA sequence: TGTGCCAGCAGCGTAGATTGGGGTTCCTACGAGCAGTACTTC. It yields the protein CASSVDWGSYEQYF. The rearrangement uses TRBV9 and TRBJ2-7; D call uncertain. This CDR3 comprises 14 residues. Germline V gives CDR1 SGDLS, CDR2 YYNGEE. V was pared by 0 bases and J by 1 base, with 8 bases between.

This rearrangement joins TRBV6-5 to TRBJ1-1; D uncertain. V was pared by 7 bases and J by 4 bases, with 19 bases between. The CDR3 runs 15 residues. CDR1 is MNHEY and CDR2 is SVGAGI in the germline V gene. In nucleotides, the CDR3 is TGTGCCAGCACTCGCCTTCAAGGGTCAGGCACTGAAGCTTTCTTT. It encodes CASTRLQGSGTEAFF.

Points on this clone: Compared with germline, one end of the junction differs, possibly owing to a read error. The chain's CDR3 is CASSPTPASDTGYEQYF. For the CDR3, the DNA is TGTGCTAGCAGCCCGACCCCCGCTAGCGACACAGGGTACGAGCAGTACTTC. The chain is built from TRBV7-7 and TRBJ2-7; D may match TRBD1 or TRBD2 (6 bases each). CDR1 and CDR2 (germline): SSHAT, FNYEAQ (reference sequence). The CDR3 runs 17 residues.

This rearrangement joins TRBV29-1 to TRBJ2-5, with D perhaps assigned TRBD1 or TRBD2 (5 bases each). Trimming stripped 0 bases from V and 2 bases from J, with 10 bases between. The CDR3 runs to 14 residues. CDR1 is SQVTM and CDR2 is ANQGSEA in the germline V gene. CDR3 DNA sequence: TGCAGCGTTGAAGATCGGGGACGACAAGAGACCCAGTACTTC. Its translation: CSVEDRGRQETQYF.

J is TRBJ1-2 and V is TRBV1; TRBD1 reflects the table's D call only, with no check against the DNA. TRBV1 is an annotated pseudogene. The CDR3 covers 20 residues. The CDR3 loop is CTSSQEGFYRGYVQAYGYTF. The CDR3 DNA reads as TGCACCAGCAGCCAAGAGGGGTTCTACAGGGGATACGTCCAGGCATATGGCTACACCTTC.

The DNA of the CDR3 is TGCGCCAGCAGTAGTGGGGGCCTGAGCTCCTATAATTCACCCCTCCACTTT. Encoded protein: CASSSGGLSSYNSPLHF. This chain joins TRBV4-1 and TRBJ1-6; D is possibly TRBD1 (6 bases). Germline CDR1 and CDR2: MGHRA and YSYEKL. V lost 6 bases to trimming and J lost 0 bases, with 15 bases between them. The CDR3 is made up of 17 amino acids.

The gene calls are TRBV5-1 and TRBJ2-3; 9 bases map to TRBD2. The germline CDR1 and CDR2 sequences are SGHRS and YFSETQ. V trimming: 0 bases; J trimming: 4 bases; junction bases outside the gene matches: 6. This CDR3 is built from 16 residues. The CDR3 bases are TGCGCCAGCAGCTTGGCGGTAGCGGGGGACCCAGATACGCAGTATTTT. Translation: CASSLAVAGDPDTQYF.

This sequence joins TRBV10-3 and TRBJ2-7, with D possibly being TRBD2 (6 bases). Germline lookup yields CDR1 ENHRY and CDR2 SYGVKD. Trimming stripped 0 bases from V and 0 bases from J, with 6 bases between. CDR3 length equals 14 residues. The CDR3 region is CAISESRGSYEQYF. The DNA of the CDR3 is TGTGCCATCAGTGAGTCGCGGGGCTCCTACGAGCAGTACTTC.

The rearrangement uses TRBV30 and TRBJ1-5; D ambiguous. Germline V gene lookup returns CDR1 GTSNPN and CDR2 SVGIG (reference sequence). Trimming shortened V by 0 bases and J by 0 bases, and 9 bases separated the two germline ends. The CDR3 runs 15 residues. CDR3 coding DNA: TGTGCCTGGAGTGTGGGAGGCCTTAGCAATCAGCCCCAGCATTTT. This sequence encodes CAWSVGGLSNQPQHF.

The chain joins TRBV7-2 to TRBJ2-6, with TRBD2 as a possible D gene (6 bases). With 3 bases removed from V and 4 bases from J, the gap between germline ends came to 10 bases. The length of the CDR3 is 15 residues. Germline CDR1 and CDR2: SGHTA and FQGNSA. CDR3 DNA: TGTGCCAGCAGCTTTGGGGGGTCCGGGGCCAACGTCCTGACTTTC. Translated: CASSFGGSGANVLTF.

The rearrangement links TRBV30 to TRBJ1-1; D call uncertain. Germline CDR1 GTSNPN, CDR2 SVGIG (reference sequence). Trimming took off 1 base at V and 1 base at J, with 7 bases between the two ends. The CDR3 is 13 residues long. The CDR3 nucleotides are TGTGCCTGGAGTGACAGCTCGAACACTGAAGCTTTCTTT. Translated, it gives CAWSDSSNTEAFF.